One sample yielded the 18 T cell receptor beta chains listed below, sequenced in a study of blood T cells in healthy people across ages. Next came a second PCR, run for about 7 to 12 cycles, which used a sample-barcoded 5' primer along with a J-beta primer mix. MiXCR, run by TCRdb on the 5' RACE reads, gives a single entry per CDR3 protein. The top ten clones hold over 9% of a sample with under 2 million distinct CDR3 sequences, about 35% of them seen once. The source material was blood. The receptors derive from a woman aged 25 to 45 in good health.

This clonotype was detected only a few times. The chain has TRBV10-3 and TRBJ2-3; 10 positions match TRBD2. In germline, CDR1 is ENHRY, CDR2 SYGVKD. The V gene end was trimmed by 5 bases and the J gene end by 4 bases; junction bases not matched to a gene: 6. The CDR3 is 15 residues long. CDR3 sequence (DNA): TGTGCCATCAGTCGAAGCGGGGGGGCCGCAGATACGCAGTATTTT. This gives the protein CAISRSGGAADTQYF.

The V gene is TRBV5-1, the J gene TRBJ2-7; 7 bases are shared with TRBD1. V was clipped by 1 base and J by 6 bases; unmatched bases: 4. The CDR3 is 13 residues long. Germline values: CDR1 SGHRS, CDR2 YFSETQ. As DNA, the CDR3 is TGCGCCAGCAGCTTGCGACAGGGCACCGAGCAGTACTTC. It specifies CASSLRQGTEQYF.

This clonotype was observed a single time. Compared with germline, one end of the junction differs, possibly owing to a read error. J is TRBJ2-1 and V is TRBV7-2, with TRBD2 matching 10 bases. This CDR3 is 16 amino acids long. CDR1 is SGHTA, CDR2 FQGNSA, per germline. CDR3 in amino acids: CANSPLAGGVFGEQFF. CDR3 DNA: TGTGCCAACAGCCCCTTAGCGGGAGGAGTATTTGGTGAGCAGTTCTTC.

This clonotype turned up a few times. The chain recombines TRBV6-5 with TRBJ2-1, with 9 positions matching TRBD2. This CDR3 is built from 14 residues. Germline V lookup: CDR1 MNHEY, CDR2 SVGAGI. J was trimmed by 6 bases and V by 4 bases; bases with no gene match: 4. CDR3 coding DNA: TGTGCCAGCAGTTCCGGGACTAGCACCAATGAGCAGTTCTTC. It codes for CASSSGTSTNEQFF.

CDR3 nucleotide sequence: TGTGCCAGCAGTTTAGGCAGAACCCACACTGAAGCTTTCTTT. Translating gives CASSLGRTHTEAFF. The chain combines TRBV12-3 or TRBV12-4 with TRBJ1-1, with D unclear. V lost 1 base and J lost 3, with 9 bases in between. The CDR3 runs 14 residues.

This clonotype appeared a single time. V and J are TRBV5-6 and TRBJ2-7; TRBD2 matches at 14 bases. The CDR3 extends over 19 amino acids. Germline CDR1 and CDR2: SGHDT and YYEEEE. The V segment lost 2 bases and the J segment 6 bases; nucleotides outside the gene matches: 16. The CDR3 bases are TGTGCCAGCAGCTTAGTCATCGGACTAGCGGGGGGAGCAATCTCCGAGCAGTACTTC. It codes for CASSLVIGLAGGAISEQYF. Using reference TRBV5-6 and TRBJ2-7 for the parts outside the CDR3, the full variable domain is DAGVTQSPTHLIKTRGQQVTLRCSPKSGHDTVSWYQQALGQGPQFIFQYYEEEERQRGNFPDRFSGHQFPNYSSELNVNALLLGDSALYLCASSLVIGLAGGAISEQYFGPGTRLTVT.

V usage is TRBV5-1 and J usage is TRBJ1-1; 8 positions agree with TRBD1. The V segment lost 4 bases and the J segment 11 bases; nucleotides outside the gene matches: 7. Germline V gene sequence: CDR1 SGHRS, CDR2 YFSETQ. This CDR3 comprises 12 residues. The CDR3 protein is CASSTDRGEAFF. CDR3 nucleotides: TGCGCCAGCAGCACAGACAGGGGCGAGGCTTTCTTT.

CDR3 DNA: TGTGCCTGGAATAAGGGCCTGAACACTGAAGCTTTCTTT. Translation gives CAWNKGLNTEAFF. The V call is TRBV30, the J call TRBJ1-1, with D unresolved. The V end was cut by 4 bases, the J end by 0 bases, with 9 bases between. The CDR3 totals 13 residues. Looked up from germline, CDR1 is GTSNPN and CDR2 is SVGIG (reference sequence).

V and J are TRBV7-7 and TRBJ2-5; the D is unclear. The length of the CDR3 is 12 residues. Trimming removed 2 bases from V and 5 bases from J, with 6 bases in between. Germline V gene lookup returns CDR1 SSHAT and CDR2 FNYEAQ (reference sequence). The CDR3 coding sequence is TGTGCCAGCAGCTTAAATGCCGAGACCCAGTACTTC. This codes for CASSLNAETQYF.

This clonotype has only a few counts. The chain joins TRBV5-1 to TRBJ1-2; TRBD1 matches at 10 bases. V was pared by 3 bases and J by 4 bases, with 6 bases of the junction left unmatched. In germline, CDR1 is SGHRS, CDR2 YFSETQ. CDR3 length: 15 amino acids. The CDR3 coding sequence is TGCGCCAGCAGCTCGACAGGGGGCGAACTCTATGGCTACACCTTC. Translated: CASSSTGGELYGYTF.

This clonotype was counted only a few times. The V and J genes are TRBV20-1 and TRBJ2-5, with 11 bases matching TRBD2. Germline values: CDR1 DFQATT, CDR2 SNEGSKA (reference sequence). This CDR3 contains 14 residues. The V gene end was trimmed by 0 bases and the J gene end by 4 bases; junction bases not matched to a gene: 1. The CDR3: CSAREGLAAETQYF. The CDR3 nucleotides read TGCAGTGCTAGAGAGGGACTAGCGGCAGAGACCCAGTACTTC.

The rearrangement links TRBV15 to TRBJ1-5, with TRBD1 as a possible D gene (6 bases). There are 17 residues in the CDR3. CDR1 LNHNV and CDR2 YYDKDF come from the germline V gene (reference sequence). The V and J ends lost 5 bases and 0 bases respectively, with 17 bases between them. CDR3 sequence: CATSQGVTGTSNQPQHF. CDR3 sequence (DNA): TGTGCCACCAGCCAAGGAGTCACAGGGACTAGCAATCAGCCCCAGCATTTT.

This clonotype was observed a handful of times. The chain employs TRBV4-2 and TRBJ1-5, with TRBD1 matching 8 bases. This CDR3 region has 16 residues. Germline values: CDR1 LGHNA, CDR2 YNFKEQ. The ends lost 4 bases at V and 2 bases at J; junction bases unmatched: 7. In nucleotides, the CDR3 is TGTGCCAGCAGCCGGGCTGGACAGGGCGGCAATCAGCCCCAGCATTTT. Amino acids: CASSRAGQGGNQPQHF.

Here the CDR3 DNA reads TGCAGTGCTAGTCGACAGGTCATGAACACTGAAGCTTTCTTT. This encodes CSASRQVMNTEAFF. The chain joins TRBV20-1 to TRBJ1-1, with a tentative D call TRBD1 (6 bases). The germline V gene encodes CDR1 DFQATT and CDR2 SNEGSKA (reference sequence). Trimming left V 3 bases short and J 0 bases short, with 11 bases between. The CDR3 covers 14 residues.

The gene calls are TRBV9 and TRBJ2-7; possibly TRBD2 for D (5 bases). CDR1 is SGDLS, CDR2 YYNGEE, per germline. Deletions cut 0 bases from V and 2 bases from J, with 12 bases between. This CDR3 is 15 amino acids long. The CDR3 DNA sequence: TGTGCCAGCAGCGTAGCGGAGGCCTTCCCCTACGAGCAGTACTTC. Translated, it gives CASSVAEAFPYEQYF.

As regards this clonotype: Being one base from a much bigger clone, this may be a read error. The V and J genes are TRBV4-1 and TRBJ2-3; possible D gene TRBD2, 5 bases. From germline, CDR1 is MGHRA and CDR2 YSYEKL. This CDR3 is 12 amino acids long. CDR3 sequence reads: CTSSQAEDTQYF. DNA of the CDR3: TGCACCAGCAGCCAAGCGGAGGATACGCAGTATTTT.

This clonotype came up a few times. The CDR3 sequence: CASSLGTASHEQFF. DNA for the CDR3: TGTGCCAGCAGCTTAGGGACAGCAAGCCATGAGCAGTTCTTC. V is TRBV7-8 and J is TRBJ2-1, with D maybe TRBD1 (6 bases). CDR1 is SGHVS, CDR2 FQNEAQ, per germline. This CDR3 region has 14 residues. Trimming cost V 1 base and J 8 bases, with 12 bases left between them. Drawing the rest from reference TRBV7-8 and TRBJ2-1, the complete variable domain is GAGVSQSPRYKVAKRGQDVALRCDPISGHVSLFWYQQALGQGPEFLTYFQNEAQLDKSGLPSDRFFAERPEGSVSTLKIQRTQQEDSAVYLCASSLGTASHEQFFGPGTRLTVL.

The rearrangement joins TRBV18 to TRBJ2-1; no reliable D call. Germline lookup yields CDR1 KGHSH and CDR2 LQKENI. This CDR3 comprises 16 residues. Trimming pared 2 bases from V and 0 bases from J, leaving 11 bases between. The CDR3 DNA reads TGTGCCAGCTCACCAGGAGTGATAAGCTCCTACAATGAGCAGTTCTTC. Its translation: CASSPGVISSYNEQFF.